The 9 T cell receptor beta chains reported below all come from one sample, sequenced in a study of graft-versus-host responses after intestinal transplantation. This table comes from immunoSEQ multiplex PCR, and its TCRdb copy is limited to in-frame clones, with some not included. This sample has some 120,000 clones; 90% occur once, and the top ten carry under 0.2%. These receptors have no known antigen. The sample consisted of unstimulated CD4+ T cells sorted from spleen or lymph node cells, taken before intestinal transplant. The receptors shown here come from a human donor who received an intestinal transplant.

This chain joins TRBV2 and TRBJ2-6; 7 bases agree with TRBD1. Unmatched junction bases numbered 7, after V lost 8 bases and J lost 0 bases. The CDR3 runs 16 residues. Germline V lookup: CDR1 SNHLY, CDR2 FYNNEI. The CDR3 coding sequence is TGTGCCAGCTACAGACAGGGAATCTCTGGGGCCAACGTCCTGACTTTC. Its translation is CASYRQGISGANVLTF.

The CDR3 region has the DNA TGTGCCAGCAGCGTAGAGCGGAGGGGCGATACGCAGTATTTT. Residues: CASSVERRGDTQYF. This rearrangement joins TRBV9 to TRBJ2-3; D perhaps matches TRBD2 (6 bases). CDR1 is SGDLS and CDR2 is YYNGEE in the germline V gene. V was cut by 0 bases and J by 6 bases, with 11 bases left in between. The CDR3 sequence is 14 residues long. Full variable domain (remainder filled in from reference TRBV9 and TRBJ2-3): DSGVTQTPKHLITATGQRVTLRCSPRSGDLSVYWYQQSLDQGLQFLIQYYNGEERAKGNILERFSAQQFPDLHSELNLSSLELGDSALYFCASSVERRGDTQYFGPGTRLTVL.

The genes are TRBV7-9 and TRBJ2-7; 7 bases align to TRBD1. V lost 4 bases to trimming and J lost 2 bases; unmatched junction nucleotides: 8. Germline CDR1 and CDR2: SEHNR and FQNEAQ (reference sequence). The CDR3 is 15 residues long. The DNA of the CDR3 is TGTGCCAGCAGCTACTCGACAGGGCCAACCTACGAGCAGTACTTC. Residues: CASSYSTGPTYEQYF.

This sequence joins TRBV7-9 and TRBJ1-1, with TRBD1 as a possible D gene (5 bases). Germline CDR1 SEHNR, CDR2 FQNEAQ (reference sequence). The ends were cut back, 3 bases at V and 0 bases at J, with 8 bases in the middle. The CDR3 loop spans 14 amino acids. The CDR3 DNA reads TGTGCCAGCAGCTTTGGACACTTGAACACTGAAGCTTTCTTT. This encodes CASSFGHLNTEAFF.

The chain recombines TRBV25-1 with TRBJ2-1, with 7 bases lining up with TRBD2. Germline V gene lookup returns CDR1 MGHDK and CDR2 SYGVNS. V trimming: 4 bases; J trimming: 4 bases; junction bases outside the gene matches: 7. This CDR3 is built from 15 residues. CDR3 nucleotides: TGTGCCAGCAGTGCCCTTCAAGCGGGGTACAATGAGCAGTTCTTC. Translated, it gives CASSALQAGYNEQFF.

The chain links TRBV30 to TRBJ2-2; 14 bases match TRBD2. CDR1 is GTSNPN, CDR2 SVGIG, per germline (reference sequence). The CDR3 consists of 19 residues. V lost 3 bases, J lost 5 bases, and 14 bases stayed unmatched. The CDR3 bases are TGTGCCTGGAGGTACCCGCGACTAGCGGGGGGGCCAAAAACCGGGGAGCTGTTTTTT. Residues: CAWRYPRLAGGPKTGELFF.

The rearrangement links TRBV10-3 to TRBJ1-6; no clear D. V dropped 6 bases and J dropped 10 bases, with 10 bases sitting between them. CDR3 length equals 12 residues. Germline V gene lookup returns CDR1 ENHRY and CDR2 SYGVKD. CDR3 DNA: TGTGCCATCAGCGCCCCGGGGTCACCCCTCCACTTT. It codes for CAISAPGSPLHF.

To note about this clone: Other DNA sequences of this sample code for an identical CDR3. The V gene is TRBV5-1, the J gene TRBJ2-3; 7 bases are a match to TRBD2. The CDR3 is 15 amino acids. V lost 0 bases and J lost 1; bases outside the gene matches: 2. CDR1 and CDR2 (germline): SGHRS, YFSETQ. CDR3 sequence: CASSLVAGGTDTQYF. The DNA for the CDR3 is TGCGCCAGCAGCTTGGTGGCGGGAGGCACAGATACGCAGTATTTT.

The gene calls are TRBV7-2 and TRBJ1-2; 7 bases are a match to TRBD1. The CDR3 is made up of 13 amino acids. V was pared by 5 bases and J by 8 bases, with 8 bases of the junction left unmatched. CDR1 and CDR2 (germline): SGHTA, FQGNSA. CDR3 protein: CASSPYYRGGYTF. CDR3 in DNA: TGTGCCAGCAGCCCCTATTACAGGGGCGGCTACACCTTC.